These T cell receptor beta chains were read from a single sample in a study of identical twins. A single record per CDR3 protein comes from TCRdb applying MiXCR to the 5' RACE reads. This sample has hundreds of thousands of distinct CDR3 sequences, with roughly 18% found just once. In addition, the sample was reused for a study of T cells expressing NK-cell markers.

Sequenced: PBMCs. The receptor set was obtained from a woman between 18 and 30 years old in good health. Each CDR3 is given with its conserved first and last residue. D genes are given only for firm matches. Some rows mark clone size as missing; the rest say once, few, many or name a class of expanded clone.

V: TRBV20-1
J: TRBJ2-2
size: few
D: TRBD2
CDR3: CSARGGAGELFF
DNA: TGCAGTGCTAGGGGGGGGGCCGGGGAGCTGTTTTTT

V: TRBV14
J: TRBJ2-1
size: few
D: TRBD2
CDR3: CASRGGSSYNEQFF
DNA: TGTGCCAGCAGGGGGGGGAGCTCCTACAATGAGCAGTTCTTC

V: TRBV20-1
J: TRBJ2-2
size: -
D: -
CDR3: CSARPQANTGELFF
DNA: TGCAGTGCTAGACCCCAGGCGAACACCGGGGAGCTGTTTTTT

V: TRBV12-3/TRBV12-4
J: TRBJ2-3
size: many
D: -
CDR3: CASSRQGVADTQYF
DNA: TGTGCCAGCAGTCGCCAGGGCGTCGCAGATACGCAGTATTTT

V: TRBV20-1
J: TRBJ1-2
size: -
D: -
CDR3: CSASLTGRGGYGYTF
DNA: TGCAGTGCTAGCCTAACAGGGAGAGGAGGCTATGGCTACACCTTC

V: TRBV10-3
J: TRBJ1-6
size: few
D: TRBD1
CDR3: CAISVGTGENSPLHF
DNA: TGTGCCATCAGTGTAGGGACAGGGGAGAATTCACCCCTCCACTTT

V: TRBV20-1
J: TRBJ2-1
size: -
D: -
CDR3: CSAPRRYNEQFF
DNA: TGCAGTGCTCCCCGAAGGTACAATGAGCAGTTCTTC

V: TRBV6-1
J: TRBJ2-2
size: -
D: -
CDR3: CASFPKAAGRAKTGELFF
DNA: TGTGCCAGCTTCCCCAAGGCAGCTGGACGCGCGAAAACCGGGGAGCTGTTTTTT

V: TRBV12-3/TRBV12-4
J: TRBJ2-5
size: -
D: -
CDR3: CASRNQETQYF
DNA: TGTGCCAGCAGGAACCAAGAGACCCAGTACTTC

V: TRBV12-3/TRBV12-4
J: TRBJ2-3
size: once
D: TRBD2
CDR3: CASSLTGGPPGTDTQYF
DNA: TGTGCCAGCAGTTTGACGGGGGGGCCGCCTGGCACAGATACGCAGTATTTT

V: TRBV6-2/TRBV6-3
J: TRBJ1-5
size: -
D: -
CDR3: CASSYSGHTGTQPQHF
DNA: TGTGCCAGCAGTTACTCCGGACACACGGGCACGCAGCCCCAGCATTTT

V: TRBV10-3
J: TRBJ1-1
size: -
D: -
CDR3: CAISEKGRDTEAFF
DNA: TGTGCCATCAGTGAAAAGGGTCGGGACACTGAAGCTTTCTTT

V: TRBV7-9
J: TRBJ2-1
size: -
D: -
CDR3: CASSKGTDGEQFF
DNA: TGTGCCAGCAGCAAAGGAACTGATGGGGAGCAGTTCTTC